This T cell receptor (beta chain) was retrieved from a study of tumor-infiltrating lymphocytes in primary liver carcinoma. Whole-study results and caveats: It was tumor-adjacent and tumor-blood pairs that overlapped less than tumor region pairs did.

Germline DNA was also extracted, and blood RNA was taken from unsorted whole blood. CDR1 is SEHNR, CDR2 FQNEAQ, per germline (reference sequence). This CDR3 region has 16 residues. As concerns this clonotype: The antigen is not known. Its ends do not fully match the called genes, so a read error is possible.

The template, roughly 550 ng total RNA, yielded TCR beta cDNA made with a constant-region primer. Investigators got TCR beta libraries out of three nested multiplex PCR rounds, done with slightly modified ARM-PCR. The first two PCR rounds, roughly 9 cycles each, used TRBV1-TRBV30 forward primers and a C-beta reverse primer. Using its own MiXCR run on the multiplex PCR reads, TCRdb lists one record per CDR3 protein. This sample has 300,000 to 400,000 distinct CDR3 sequences; approximately 64% occur once, and the top ten carry about 6%. This chain uses TRBV7-9 with TRBJ2-7; 13 bases agree with TRBD2. The sequenced sample was peripheral blood. The sequence derives from a man between 35 and 55 years old with primary liver carcinoma and hepatitis B virus infection. The CDR3 region is CTSSSTLAGGAYEEYF. CDR3 coding DNA: TGTACCAGCAGCTCTACACTAGCGGGAGGGGCCTACGAGGAGTACTTC.